The 20 T cell receptor beta chains presented below share a single source sample, sequenced in a study of healthy donors' naive CD4 and CD8 T cells. A linear amplification protocol produced the TCR libraries from 500 ng of total RNA. TCRdb used MiXCR to reprocess the reads, holding one entry per CDR3 protein. In the table there are around 180,000 distinct CDR3 sequences, about four fifths of which are singletons. Sequenced input: naive CD4+ and CD8+ T cells sorted from blood, pooled from several donors. The receptors were gathered from a pool of human donors in good health; the sample pools cells from several healthy donors.

V usage is TRBV29-1 and J usage is TRBJ1-1; a possible D gene is TRBD1 (5 bases). This CDR3 has 13 amino acids. Trimming shortened V by 6 bases and J by 1 base, and 12 bases separated the two germline ends. Germline V gene lookup returns CDR1 SQVTM and CDR2 ANQGSEA. CDR3 bases: TGCAGCGTCCAGGGCCTGGGGAACACTGAAGCTTTCTTT. This sequence encodes CSVQGLGNTEAFF.

This rearrangement joins TRBV5-1 to TRBJ2-7, with 7 bases aligning to TRBD1. This CDR3 has 16 amino acids. The V and J ends lost 3 bases and 5 bases, in that order; junction bases with no gene match: 14. Germline lookup yields CDR1 SGHRS and CDR2 YFSETQ. CDR3 sequence (DNA): TGCGCCAGCAGCTCGGGATCCCAGGGGGTCTTAGACGAGCAGTACTTC. Encoded protein: CASSSGSQGVLDEQYF.

The CDR3 spells CASTPTVMNTEAFF. CDR3 nucleotides: TGTGCCAGTACCCCGACGGTAATGAACACTGAAGCTTTCTTT. The V and J genes are TRBV19 and TRBJ1-1; D not certain. The germline CDR1 and CDR2 sequences are LNHDA and SQIVND (reference sequence). The germline V and J ends were trimmed by 7 bases and 0 bases, with 12 bases remaining between them. The CDR3 has 14 amino acids.

The J gene is TRBJ1-2, the V gene TRBV30, with D uncertain. Trimming removed 2 bases from V and 4 bases from J, with 5 bases in between. CDR1 and CDR2 from the germline V gene are GTSNPN and SVGIG (reference sequence). The CDR3 sequence is 11 residues long. Written as DNA, the CDR3 is TGTGCCTGGAGTTACAGCTATGGCTACACCTTC. Translating gives CAWSYSYGYTF.

Worth noting for this clonotype: One junction end does not reproduce the germline sequence, and a read error may be involved. The rearrangement joins TRBV29-1 to TRBJ2-3; no clear D gene. Per germline, CDR1 SQVTM and CDR2 ANQGSEA. There are 15 residues in the CDR3. The CDR3 spells CSVEDLSEITDTQYF. Written as DNA, the CDR3 is TGCAGTGTTGAAGATCTAAGCGAAATCACAGATACGCAGTATTTT.

In its sample, this clonotype was seen a few times. The rearrangement uses TRBV19 and TRBJ1-2, with D perhaps TRBD1 (5 bases). Trimming removed 3 bases at V and 6 bases at J, with 5 bases between. The CDR3 covers 11 residues. Germline CDR1 LNHDA, CDR2 SQIVND (reference sequence). Here the CDR3 DNA reads TGTGCCAGTAGTATGGGGGATGGCTACACCTTC. Its translation is CASSMGDGYTF. Supplemented by reference TRBV19 and TRBJ1-2, the full variable domain reads DGGITQSPKYLFRKEGQNVTLSCEQNLNHDAMYWYRQDPGQGLRLIYYSQIVNDFQKGDIAEGYSVSREKKESFPLTVTSAQKNPTAFYLCASSMGDGYTFGSGTRLTVV.

The V and J genes are TRBV27 and TRBJ2-7; 7 nucleotides line up with TRBD1. J gave up 2 bases and V 6 bases, and 13 bases lay outside the gene matches. CDR1 is MNHEY, CDR2 SMNVEV, per germline (reference sequence). The CDR3 has 16 residues. The DNA of the CDR3 is TGTGCCAGCAGCCCTCCTACAGGGGAAATCCCCTACGAGCAGTACTTC. The encoded protein is CASSPPTGEIPYEQYF.

This clonotype was seen a handful of times. The chain couples TRBV29-1 to TRBJ2-1, with D perhaps TRBD1 (6 bases). V dropped 7 bases and J dropped 2 bases, with 18 bases sitting between them. The germline V gene encodes CDR1 SQVTM and CDR2 ANQGSEA. This CDR3 contains 15 residues. CDR3 DNA sequence: TGCAGCGCGAACGCAGGGGCTCCGCCCTACAATGAGCAGTTCTTC. It codes for CSANAGAPPYNEQFF.

This chain connects TRBV6-6 to TRBJ2-7; 7 bases fit TRBD1. The length of the CDR3 is 15 residues. Looked up from germline, CDR1 is MNHNY and CDR2 is SVGAGI (reference sequence). V lost 6 bases and J lost 1; bases outside the gene matches: 9. CDR3 DNA: TGTGCCAGCAGAACCGGGACAGTAAATTCCTACGAGCAGTACTTC. Translating gives CASRTGTVNSYEQYF.

The chain employs TRBV7-2 and TRBJ1-5; no clear D. The CDR3 is made up of 15 amino acids. Per germline, CDR1 SGHTA and CDR2 FQGNSA. Trimming took off 8 bases at V and 1 base at J, with 15 bases between the two ends. The DNA for the CDR3 is TGTGCCAGCCGGACGTCGGGCATGAGCAATCAGCCCCAGCATTTT. Amino acid sequence: CASRTSGMSNQPQHF.

The chain employs TRBV6-5 and TRBJ1-1; D possibly corresponds to TRBD1 (5 bases). Trimming shortened V by 6 bases and J by 6 bases, and 14 bases separated the two germline ends. The CDR3 is made up of 13 amino acids. CDR1 is MNHEY, CDR2 SVGAGI, per germline. This CDR3 reads CASRRGLGPEAFF. CDR3 sequence (DNA): TGTGCCAGCAGACGGGGACTGGGACCTGAAGCTTTCTTT.

The J gene is TRBJ2-1, the V gene TRBV29-1, with D unresolved. CDR1 and CDR2 (germline): SQVTM, ANQGSEA. The CDR3 totals 13 residues. V lost 3 bases and J 4 bases, leaving 10 bases between the germline ends. The CDR3 is CSVDWRRYNEQFF. The CDR3, as DNA: TGCAGCGTTGATTGGCGGCGGTACAATGAGCAGTTCTTC.

The chain employs TRBV24-1 and TRBJ1-5; the match to TRBD1 covers 8 bases. CDR3 length: 15 amino acids. The germline V gene encodes CDR1 KGHDR and CDR2 SFDVKD. V was clipped by 5 bases and J by 2 bases; unmatched bases: 4. The DNA for the CDR3 is TGTGCCACCAGTGCGACAGGGGTTGGCAATCAGCCCCAGCATTTT. Residues: CATSATGVGNQPQHF.

This chain links TRBV19 with TRBJ2-7, with D unclear. The CDR3 sequence is 15 residues long. V dropped 2 bases and J dropped 3 bases, with 14 bases sitting between them. From germline, CDR1 is LNHDA and CDR2 SQIVND (reference sequence). The DNA of the CDR3 is TGTGCCAGTAGTATAACGGTTGGCCAGTACTACGAGCAGTACTTC. Translation: CASSITVGQYYEQYF. Full variable domain (missing parts from reference TRBV19 and TRBJ2-7): DGGITQSPKYLFRKEGQNVTLSCEQNLNHDAMYWYRQDPGQGLRLIYYSQIVNDFQKGDIAEGYSVSREKKESFPLTVTSAQKNPTAFYLCASSITVGQYYEQYFGPGTRLTVT.

This clonotype has a handful of counts. The rearrangement joins TRBV29-1 to TRBJ1-1, with D perhaps matching TRBD1 (5 bases). Trimming removed 3 bases from V and 6 bases from J, with 14 bases in between. This CDR3 region has 13 residues. CDR1 SQVTM and CDR2 ANQGSEA come from the germline V gene. Here the CDR3 reads CSVDQGTRAEAFF. The DNA for the CDR3 is TGCAGCGTTGACCAGGGTACTAGGGCTGAAGCTTTCTTT.

The chain links TRBV10-3 to TRBJ1-5; D uncertain. V lost 10 bases and J lost 2, with 12 bases in between. The CDR3 is made up of 13 amino acids. Germline V gives CDR1 ENHRY, CDR2 SYGVKD. The DNA of the CDR3 is TGTGCCAGTCGTGAAGTTGGCAATCAGCCCCAGCATTTT. Protein: CASREVGNQPQHF.

V and J are TRBV19 and TRBJ1-1; 7 nucleotides agree with TRBD1. From germline, CDR1 is LNHDA and CDR2 SQIVND (reference sequence). This CDR3 has 12 amino acids. J was trimmed by 4 bases and V by 7 bases; bases with no gene match: 3. CDR3 region: CASTDRVTEAFF. Written as DNA, the CDR3 is TGTGCCAGTACCGACAGGGTCACTGAAGCTTTCTTT.

The gene calls are TRBV29-1 and TRBJ1-2; D is possibly TRBD1 (6 bases). CDR1 SQVTM and CDR2 ANQGSEA come from the germline V gene. Trimming removed 4 bases at V and 6 bases at J, with 12 bases between. This CDR3 is 12 amino acids long. Written as DNA, the CDR3 is TGCAGCGTTGCCGGGGGCCAGGATGGCTACACCTTC. Protein product: CSVAGGQDGYTF.

The chain recombines TRBV27 with TRBJ2-6; no reliable D call. CDR1 is MNHEY and CDR2 is SMNVEV in the germline V gene (reference sequence). V was pared by 6 bases and J by 0 bases, with 21 bases between. CDR3 length equals 19 residues. The CDR3 sequence: CASRGQVRTAVSGANVLTF. The CDR3 nucleotides read TGTGCCAGCAGAGGTCAAGTACGGACGGCAGTCTCTGGGGCCAACGTCCTGACTTTC.

The chain joins TRBV11-2 to TRBJ2-2; D gene uncertain. The germline CDR1 and CDR2 sequences are SGHAT and FQNNGV. The CDR3 spans 12 residues. V lost 5 bases and J lost 3, with 4 bases in between. The CDR3 region is CASSHYTGELFF. CDR3 nucleotides: TGTGCCAGCAGCCATTACACCGGGGAGCTGTTTTTT.